The 16 T cell receptor beta chains below come from one sample, sequenced in a study of neoadjuvant nivolumab and ipilimumab in lung cancer. Using immunoSEQ multiplex PCR, the repertoire was profiled, and TCRdb retains in-frame clones only, with some absent. The sample has 45,000 to 55,000 clones; roughly 89% are singletons. This material consisted of blood, taken before neoadjuvant nivolumab, alone or with ipilimumab. All receptors come from an adult with non-small cell lung cancer. Some clones in this sample may be carry-over from other donors' samples.

The genes are TRBV18 and TRBJ1-2, with unresolved D. Germline assignment: CDR1 KGHSH and CDR2 LQKENI. Trimming left V 1 base short and J 4 bases short, with 13 bases between. The CDR3 covers 15 residues. CDR3 region: CASSPQNQATYGYTF. CDR3 bases: TGTGCCAGCTCACCACAAAATCAGGCTACCTATGGCTACACCTTC.

This chain connects TRBV6-1 to TRBJ2-5; a possible D gene is TRBD1 (5 bases). TRBJ2-7 matches the DNA end more closely, so the J call is doubtful. CDR1 is MNHNS, CDR2 SASEGT, per germline. The CDR3 runs 15 residues. CDR3 in DNA: TGTGCCAGCGGAATGACAGTCCCACCTACCTACGAGCAGTACTTC. Translated: CASGMTVPPTYEQYF.

The chain has TRBV19 and TRBJ2-5, with 7 bases identical to TRBD1. V lost 3 bases to trimming and J lost 5 bases; unmatched junction nucleotides: 3. This CDR3 region has 13 residues. CDR1 and CDR2 (germline): LNHDA, SQIVND (reference sequence). CDR3 amino acids: CASSIQGVETQYF. In DNA, the CDR3 is TGTGCCAGTAGTATTCAGGGGGTCGAGACCCAGTACTTC.

This clone has just a few counts. This chain connects TRBV11-2 to TRBJ1-1; D not certain. The CDR3 spans 11 residues. The germline gives CDR1 SGHAT, CDR2 FQNNGV. The ends were cut back, 2 bases at V and 8 bases at J, with 6 bases in the middle. Written as DNA, the CDR3 is TGTGCCAGCAGCTTATTGATGGAAGCTTTCTTT. It specifies CASSLLMEAFF.

The V and J genes are TRBV11-2 and TRBJ2-7; maybe TRBD1 (5 bases). Germline CDR1 reads SGHAT; CDR2 reads FQNNGV. This CDR3 comprises 17 residues. V lost 0 bases, J lost 0 bases, and 15 bases lay in between. The CDR3 DNA reads TGTGCCAGCAGCTTAGAACCCCCGACAGTTCTCTCCTACGAGCAGTACTTC. Its translation: CASSLEPPTVLSYEQYF.

The rearrangement joins TRBV30 to TRBJ1-4; D is ambiguous. Germline loops: CDR1 GTSNPN, CDR2 SVGIG (reference sequence). The CDR3 extends over 13 amino acids. The V gene lost 2 bases and the J gene lost 4 bases, with 8 bases spanning the gap. The CDR3 spells CAWSRGLNEKLFF. CDR3 in DNA: TGTGCCTGGAGTAGAGGTCTTAATGAAAAACTGTTTTTT.

The chain combines TRBV5-5 with TRBJ2-7, with D perhaps being TRBD1 or TRBD2 (5 bases each). V was pared by 4 bases and J by 6 bases, with 20 bases between. CDR1 is SGHKS, CDR2 YYEKEE, per germline (reference sequence). This CDR3 region has 15 residues. CDR3 loop: CASSMGADLRGEQYF. CDR3 nucleotide sequence: TGTGCCAGCAGCATGGGAGCGGACCTAAGGGGCGAGCAGTACTTC.

This sequence joins TRBV5-1 and TRBJ2-2, with 11 bases fitting TRBD2. Germline V gene lookup returns CDR1 SGHRS and CDR2 YFSETQ. This CDR3 region has 19 residues. With V trimmed by 0 bases and J by 1 base, 8 bases remained unmatched. The chain's CDR3 is CASSLDTGLAGKNTGELFF. In DNA form, the CDR3 reads TGCGCCAGCAGCTTGGATACAGGACTAGCGGGCAAGAACACCGGGGAGCTGTTTTTT.

The chain has TRBV19 and TRBJ2-7; D may be TRBD2 (6 bases). Trimming stripped 3 bases from V and 3 bases from J, with 6 bases between. The CDR3 is 12 residues long. Germline values: CDR1 LNHDA, CDR2 SQIVND (reference sequence). The CDR3 spells CASSMGGYEQYF. The CDR3 region has the DNA TGTGCCAGTAGTATGGGGGGCTACGAGCAGTACTTC.

In its sample, this clone was seen once. CDR3 amino acids: CASSGGGLAGTETQYF. Written as DNA, the CDR3 is TGTGCCAGCAGTGGGGGGGGACTAGCGGGAACAGAGACCCAGTACTTC. This chain links TRBV2 with TRBJ2-5; TRBD2 matches at 13 bases. In germline, CDR1 is SNHLY, CDR2 FYNNEI. This CDR3 spans 16 amino acids. The V and J ends lost 4 bases and 4 bases, in that order; junction bases with no gene match: 6.

The J gene is TRBJ2-5, the V gene TRBV18; 9 nucleotides line up with TRBD2. J lost 0 bases, V lost 8 bases, and 4 bases had no gene match. CDR3 length equals 14 residues. The germline V gene encodes CDR1 KGHSH and CDR2 LQKENI. In nucleotides, the CDR3 is TGTGCCAGCCACTGGACTAGCGACCAAGAGACCCAGTACTTC. It specifies CASHWTSDQETQYF.

The rearrangement joins TRBV11-3 to TRBJ2-1; D tentatively fits TRBD1 or TRBD2 (5 bases each). Germline assignment: CDR1 SGHNT and CDR2 YENEEA. The CDR3 covers 18 residues. V shed 0 bases and J shed 0 bases, with 15 bases lying between them. The CDR3: CASSLDQGGSSSYNEQFF. The CDR3 DNA reads TGTGCCAGCAGCTTAGATCAGGGCGGGTCCAGCTCCTACAATGAGCAGTTCTTC.

The CDR3 loop is CASSMTVQYEQYF. DNA of the CDR3: TGCGCCAGCAGCATGACAGTCCAATACGAGCAGTACTTC. The chain combines TRBV5-1 with TRBJ2-7; D is possibly TRBD1 (5 bases). The CDR3 contains 13 residues. Trimming took 4 bases from V and 4 from J, leaving 12 bases between them. The germline V gene has CDR1 SGHRS and CDR2 YFSETQ.

The gene calls are TRBV11-2 and TRBJ2-3; D might be TRBD1 (6 bases). From germline, CDR1 is SGHAT and CDR2 FQNNGV. The V and J ends lost 4 bases and 4 bases respectively, with 18 bases between them. The CDR3 sequence is 16 residues long. CDR3 sequence: CASSSRDLRGADTQYF. CDR3 DNA sequence: TGTGCCAGCAGCTCGAGGGACCTCAGGGGTGCAGATACGCAGTATTTT.

The chain carries TRBV7-8 and TRBJ2-7; possible D gene TRBD1, 6 bases. This CDR3 contains 14 residues. Germline CDR1 SGHVS, CDR2 FQNEAQ. V gave up 8 bases and J gave up 1 base, with 15 bases separating them. The CDR3 is CASLPNRVSYEQYF. The CDR3, as DNA: TGTGCCAGCCTCCCCAACAGGGTATCCTACGAGCAGTACTTC.

The CDR3 DNA reads as TGCGCCAGCAGCTTGGAGGGGGGGCGGACTGAAGCTTTCTTT. It encodes CASSLEGGRTEAFF. The chain carries TRBV5-1 and TRBJ1-1, with a possible D match to TRBD1 (6 bases). The CDR3 extends over 14 amino acids. The V and J ends lost 0 bases and 5 bases respectively, with 11 bases between them. The germline V gene has CDR1 SGHRS and CDR2 YFSETQ.